The text below deals with one T cell receptor beta chain. This clonotype has more than one count but fewer than ten. No cognate antigen has been identified for it. The sample holds no much larger clone one base away, and base qualities are not on file. The donors were under 40 Caucasian individuals from Russia, aged roughly 6 to 90 years, who were systemically healthy. Roughly 9 milliliters of peripheral blood were drawn from each donor into EDTA-treated Vacutainer tubes. Ficoll-Paque density-gradient centrifugation was used to isolate PBMCs, with at least 6.5 million per sample. Trizol reagent was used to extract total RNA from PBMCs, with at least 6 micrograms per sample. For every donor, an aliquot of PBMCs went through flow cytometry to measure the percentages of naive CD45RAhigh/CD27high T cells. The CDR3 runs 12 residues from the cysteine to the phenylalanine. The entry retains the CDR3 DNA only, 36 bases that are in frame from base 1. V is clipped by 3 bases and J by 0 bases, and the sequence between their germline boundaries is 2 bases long. The CDR1 and CDR2 encoded by the germline V gene are SNHLY and FYNNEI.

This specimen belongs to a study of blood T cells in healthy people across ages (dated by TCRdb to 2015 to 2017). In the study overall: Template switching captured roughly one uniquely barcoded TCR beta cDNA molecule per two T cells in model experiments. To track age-related changes in TCR beta repertoire diversity, the study relied on deep sequencing normalized with unique cDNA molecular identifiers. Four age groups were formed from the donors: young (average 16 years), middle-aged (approximately 40), aged (under 70) and long-lived (about 80). Donors of different ages were randomly distributed across sequencing lanes to avoid experimental bias. For two donors (one aged 18 to 30 and one aged 80 or older), the study analyzed two additional independent replicas of 1 million unique cDNA reads from the same blood draw. Study-wide findings and limitations: Observed TCR beta diversity correlated strongly with the percentage of naive T cells measured by flow cytometry. Observed TCR beta diversity per million T cells fell roughly linearly with age, and a significant reduction was already apparent by age about 38. Compared with the aged group, the long-lived group had more naive CD4+ T cells, fewer expanded clones and increased TCR diversity, suggesting age selection. Conclusive comparison of naive and antigen-experienced compartments was prevented by the profiling of bulk unsorted PBMCs. Total diversity estimates from one million sequenced T cells were considered lower bounds and underestimates. Because the CMV infection status of the donors was unknown, age-related changes in expanded clonotypes may potentially have been confounded.

Library prep was done by 5' RACE. For sequencing, an Illumina HiSeq 2500 was employed. The second PCR ran for roughly 7 to 11 cycles and used a J-beta primer mix along with a sample-barcoded 5' primer. A template-switch 5' adaptor carrying 12 random nucleotides introduced a unique molecular identifier onto each TCR beta cDNA molecule. Each sample yielded at least 2.5 million CDR3-containing paired-end reads. The Mint cDNA synthesis kit, primed by a TRBC-specific oligonucleotide, was used to synthesize first-strand cDNA from all RNA. After uracil-DNA glycosylase treatment, a first 18-cycle PCR used universal primers M1SS and BC2_uni_R on all cDNA. The original methods were these. Normalization of each sample was performed by random selection of 1 million high-quality reads, each carrying a distinct molecular identifier. Instead of being binned into consensus sequences, reads with shared molecular identifiers were discarded. MiTCR, set to a Q25 quality threshold and the strictest error-elimination algorithm, was used for CDR3 identification, clonotype clustering and error correction. A nonparametric unseen species model with Euler transformation was used to estimate lower-bound total TCR beta diversity. TCRdb trimmed the raw reads at Q25, called clones with MiXCR and kept productive beta chains. Every CDR3 protein is listed once, alongside the most common genes and DNA of its rows. TCRdb's processing, not the authors' own work, is the source of the V and J calls. In all, the sample holds over a million distinct CDR3 sequences, and 42% of those were seen once. The top ten clones comprise under 8% of the sample.

Sequencing was done on a sample of blood. The TCR sequence derives from a young woman in good health. The rearrangement joined TRBV2 to TRBJ1-1, with the D segment identity uncertain. The CDR3 in this case is CASSEVNTEAFF. The nucleotide sequence is TGTGCCAGCAGTGAGGTGAACACTGAAGCTTTCTTT.